This TCR beta chain was captured by sequencing in a study of Graves' ophthalmopathy and Graves' hyperthyroidism. General study findings and limits: Most expanded clonotypes from thyroid (those above 0.001 frequency) were also found in blood.

As the template, RNA transcripts were used to amplify TCR beta CDR3 regions. An initial RT-PCR round employing HTBI primers preceded a second-round multiplex PCR. MiXCR, applied by TCRdb to the multiplex PCR reads, yields one record per CDR3 protein. The sample gives around 1.1 million distinct CDR3 sequences, 36% of which show up once; around 10% is in the top ten. Trimming removed 0 bases at V and 2 bases at J, with 11 bases between. The CDR3 runs to 14 residues. Germline lookup yields CDR1 DFQATT and CDR2 SNEGSKA (reference sequence). This clonotype has just a few counts. Its specificity is unknown.

Source material: peripheral blood or thyroid tissue (not recorded which). The clonotype was recovered from an adult man with Graves' hyperthyroidism. The chain has TRBV20-1 and TRBJ2-7, with D uncertain. DNA for the CDR3: TGCAGTGCTAGAGAACAGTTAGCCCCCTACGAGCAGTACTTC. Translating gives CSAREQLAPYEQYF.